This T cell receptor beta chain is from a study of cytomegalovirus exposure and HLA in healthy donors. Background on the study: The Caucasian-associated ancestry cluster contained 75% to 85% of the 300 to 400 genotyped donors. Overall study results and limits: Cytomegalovirus association was listed for roughly 160 TCR beta chains.

The PCR contained 60 Vbeta and 13 Jbeta primers. Clones were read by immunoSEQ multiplex PCR, and TCRdb kept only the in-frame ones, dropping some. This sample yields around 67,000 clones, of which around 61% are seen a single time; around 2.7% belongs to the top ten. Each donor was healthy, and each was a bone marrow donor. With respect to this clone: The antigen is unknown.

The J segment lost 7 bases and the V segment lost 2 bases, leaving 7 bases of the junction unmatched. Per germline, CDR1 LGHNA and CDR2 YSLEER. The CDR3 has 16 amino acids. What was sequenced was PBMCs. The chain combines TRBV4-3 with TRBJ2-1, with 11 positions matching TRBD2. The clonotype comes from a woman aged 45-59 years in good health and CMV-seronegative. The CDR3 reads CASSQLLAGGQNEQFF. CDR3 bases: TGCGCCAGCAGCCAACTGCTAGCGGGAGGTCAGAATGAGCAGTTCTTC.